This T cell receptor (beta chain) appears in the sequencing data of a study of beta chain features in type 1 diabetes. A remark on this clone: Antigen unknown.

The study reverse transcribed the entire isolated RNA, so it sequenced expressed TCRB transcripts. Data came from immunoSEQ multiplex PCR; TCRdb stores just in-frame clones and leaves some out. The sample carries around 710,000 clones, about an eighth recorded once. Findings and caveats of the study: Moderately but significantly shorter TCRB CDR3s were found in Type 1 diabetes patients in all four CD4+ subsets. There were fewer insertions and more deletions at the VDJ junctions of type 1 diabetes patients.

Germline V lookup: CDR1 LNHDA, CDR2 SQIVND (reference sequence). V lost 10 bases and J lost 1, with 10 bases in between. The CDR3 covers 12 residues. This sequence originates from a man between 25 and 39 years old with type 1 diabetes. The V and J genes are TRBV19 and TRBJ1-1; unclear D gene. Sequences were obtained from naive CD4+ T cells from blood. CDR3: CATTRGNTEAFF. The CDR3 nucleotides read TGTGCCACGACACGGGGGAACACTGAAGCTTTCTTT.